This T cell receptor (beta chain) was captured in a study of cytomegalovirus exposure and HLA in healthy donors. Looking at the study overall: A preliminary data release comprised 80 million to 95 million unique TCRs obtained from HLA-typed donors. Study-level points and caveats: V- and J-gene trimming of TCR beta was linked (in a later analysis) to a missense DCLRE1C variant.

The CDR3 length is 14 residues. The V gene lost 6 bases and the J gene lost 3 bases, with 15 bases spanning the gap. Germline assignment: CDR1 MDHEN and CDR2 SYDVKM. In the case of this clone: Its antigen is still unknown.

The primer mix had 60 Vbeta and 13 Jbeta primers. Sequenced by immunoSEQ multiplex PCR; TCRdb stores in-frame clones only, minus some. In the table there are fewer than 150,000 clones, around four fifths of which are singletons. These donors counted as nominally healthy when sampled, but unrecorded immune exposures were likely. The TCR was taken from a man aged 25 to 40 in good health and CMV-seronegative. Material: PBMCs. The chain uses TRBV28 and TRBJ2-7, with a possible D match to TRBD1 (6 bases). CDR3 DNA: TGTGCCAGCAGCCACAGGGTTAAGTTCTACGAGCAGTACTTC. Its protein product is CASSHRVKFYEQYF.